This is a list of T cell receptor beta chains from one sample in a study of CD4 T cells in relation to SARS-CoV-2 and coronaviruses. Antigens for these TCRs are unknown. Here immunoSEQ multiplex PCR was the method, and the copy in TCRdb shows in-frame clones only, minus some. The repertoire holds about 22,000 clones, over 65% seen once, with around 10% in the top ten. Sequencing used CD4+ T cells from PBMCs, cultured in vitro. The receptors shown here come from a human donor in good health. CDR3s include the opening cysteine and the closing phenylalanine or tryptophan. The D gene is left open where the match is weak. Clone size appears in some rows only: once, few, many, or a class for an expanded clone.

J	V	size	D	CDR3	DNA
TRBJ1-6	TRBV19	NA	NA	CASSIGTIGDSPLHF	TGTGCCAGTAGTATTGGGACAATCGGAGATTCACCCCTCCACTTT
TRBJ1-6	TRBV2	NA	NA	CASSEAGPVNSPLHF	TGTGCCAGCAGTGAAGCCGGTCCGGTTAATTCACCCCTCCACTTT
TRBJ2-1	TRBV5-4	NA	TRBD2	CASSQQTSGLYNEQFF	TGTGCCAGCAGCCAGCAGACTAGCGGGTTGTACAATGAGCAGTTCTTC
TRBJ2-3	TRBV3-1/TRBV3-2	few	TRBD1	CASSPPTGGTDTQYF	TGTGCCAGCAGCCCCCCGACAGGGGGCACAGATACGCAGTATTTT
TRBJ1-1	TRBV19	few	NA	CASSTTGFDTEAFF	TGTGCCAGTAGCACAACAGGGTTTGACACTGAAGCTTTCTTT
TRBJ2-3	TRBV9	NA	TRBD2	CASSVPFSGGGADSTDTQYF	TGTGCCAGCAGCGTACCCTTTAGCGGGGGAGGGGCCGATAGCACAGATACGCAGTATTTT
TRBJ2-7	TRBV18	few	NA	CASSPRVAGAGGEQYF	TGTGCCAGCTCACCACGCGTGGCGGGGGCTGGAGGGGAGCAGTACTTC
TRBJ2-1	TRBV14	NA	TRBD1	CASSQRQGVYNEQFF	TGTGCCAGCAGCCAGCGACAGGGGGTCTACAATGAGCAGTTCTTC
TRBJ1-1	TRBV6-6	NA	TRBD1	CASTDRGDTEAFF	TGTGCCAGCACCGACAGGGGGGACACTGAAGCTTTCTTT
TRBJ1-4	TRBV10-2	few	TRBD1	CASRDSDRGDEKLFF	TGCGCCAGCAGGGACTCGGACAGGGGTGACGAAAAACTGTTTTTT
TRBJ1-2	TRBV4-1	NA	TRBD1	CASSQGQGADYGYTF	TGCGCCAGCAGCCAAGGACAGGGGGCGGACTATGGCTACACCTTC
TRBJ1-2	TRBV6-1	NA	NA	CASSEAVGGADGYTF	TGTGCCAGCAGTGAAGCGGTGGGGGGCGCGGATGGCTACACCTTC
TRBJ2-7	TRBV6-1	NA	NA	CASSEGTAPSYEQYF	TGTGCCAGCAGTGAGGGGACCGCTCCTTCCTACGAGCAGTACTTC
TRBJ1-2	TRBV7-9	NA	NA	CASSLAMGDNYGYTF	TGTGCCAGCAGCTTAGCTATGGGGGATAACTATGGCTACACCTTC
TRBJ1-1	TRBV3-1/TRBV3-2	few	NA	CASSQLGFMNTEAFF	TGTGCCAGCAGCCAATTAGGTTTTATGAACACTGAAGCTTTCTTT
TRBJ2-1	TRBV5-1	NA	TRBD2	CASSPRELGGGDNEQFF	TGCGCCAGCAGCCCCCGGGAGTTGGGGGGGGGAGACAATGAGCAGTTCTTC
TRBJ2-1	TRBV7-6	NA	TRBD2	CASSLIFSGRALYNEQFF	TGTGCCAGCAGCTTAATTTTTAGCGGGAGGGCCCTTTACAATGAGCAGTTCTTC